This T cell receptor (beta chain) was observed in a study of T cells in Graves' hyperthyroidism and ophthalmopathy. Background on the study: At initial diagnosis, before any treatment had begun, peripheral blood was obtained.

The study, taken as a whole, reports: Ophthalmopathy was model-predicted a median about 7.1 months pre-onset.

TCR beta CDR3 region amplification was performed from RNA transcripts. TCR CDR3 underwent first-round RT-PCR with the HTBI primer set. From the multiplex PCR reads, TCRdb called clonotypes with MiXCR, one entry per CDR3 protein. The sample includes roughly 700,000 distinct CDR3 sequences, 15% to 20% seen only once; the top ten take roughly 15%. The CDR3 loop spans 15 amino acids. Germline V CDR1 and CDR2: MNHEY, SVGEGT. The V and J ends lost 7 bases and 6 bases, in that order; junction bases with no gene match: 10. Notes on this clonotype: Its antigen is undetermined.

The study defined stable Graves' hyperthyroidism as no ophthalmopathy progression within 18 months. Uncontrolled infections, other autoimmune diseases, pregnancy or lactation led to exclusion of patients. Sequences were obtained from blood. The receptor comes from a man aged 50-59 years with Graves' hyperthyroidism. This rearrangement joins TRBV6-2 or TRBV6-3 to TRBJ2-3; the match to TRBD2 covers 10 bases. The CDR3 DNA is TGTGCCAGCACCTCTGAACTAGCGGGATCCGATACGCAGTATTTT. As protein: CASTSELAGSDTQYF.